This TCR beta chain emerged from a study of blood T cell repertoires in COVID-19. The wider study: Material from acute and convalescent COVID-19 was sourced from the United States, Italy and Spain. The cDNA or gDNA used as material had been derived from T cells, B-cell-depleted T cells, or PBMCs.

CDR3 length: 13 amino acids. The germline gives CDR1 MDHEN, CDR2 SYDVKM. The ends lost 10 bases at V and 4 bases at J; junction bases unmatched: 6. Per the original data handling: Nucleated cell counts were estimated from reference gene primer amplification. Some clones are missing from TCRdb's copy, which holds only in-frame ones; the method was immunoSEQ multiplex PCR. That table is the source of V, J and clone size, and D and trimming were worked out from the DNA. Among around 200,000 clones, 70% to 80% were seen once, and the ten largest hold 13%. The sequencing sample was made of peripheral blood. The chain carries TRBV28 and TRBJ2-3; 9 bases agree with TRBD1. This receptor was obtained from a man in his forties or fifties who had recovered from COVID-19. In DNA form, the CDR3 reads TGTGCCAATCGCGGGACAGGGTCAGATACGCAGTATTTT. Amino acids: CANRGTGSDTQYF.